Following are 14 T cell receptor beta chains from one sample sequenced in a study of control samples from healthy donors and cancer patients. Profiling relied on immunoSEQ multiplex PCR, and the TCRdb table lists in-frame clones only, not all of them. The table records just under 100,000 clones, approximately 93% of them present only once. Sequences were obtained from blood. These receptors were collected from a man aged 18-30 years in good health.

The J gene is TRBJ1-1, the V gene TRBV29-1; 7 nucleotides align to TRBD1. V was pared by 7 bases and J by 1 base, with 6 bases of the junction left unmatched. The CDR3 length is 13 residues. In germline, CDR1 is SQVTM, CDR2 ANQGSEA. CDR3 in DNA: TGCAGCGCGTTGGACAGGCAGAACACTGAAGCTTTCTTT. Translation gives CSALDRQNTEAFF.

The chain employs TRBV27 and TRBJ1-5; maybe TRBD1 (6 bases). The germline V gene has CDR1 MNHEY and CDR2 SMNVEV (reference sequence). The length of the CDR3 is 20 residues. V lost 5 bases and J 2 bases, leaving 28 bases between the germline ends. Here the CDR3 DNA reads TGTGCCAGCAGTACCTTGGGGGCCCAGGGAAGAAGAGTGGGCAATCAGCCCCAGCATTTT. Protein sequence: CASSTLGAQGRRVGNQPQHF.

The chain carries TRBV13 and TRBJ2-6; D is unresolved. Trimming removed 0 bases at V and 4 bases at J, with 10 bases between. CDR1 and CDR2 (germline): PRHDT, FYEKMQ (reference sequence). The CDR3 is 16 amino acids. CDR3 sequence: CASSLGGSSGANVLTF. The CDR3 DNA follows: TGTGCCAGCAGCTTAGGAGGGTCCTCCGGGGCCAACGTCCTGACTTTC.

The chain uses TRBV20-1 and TRBJ2-7; D is ambiguous. The V gene's germline CDR1 is DFQATT and CDR2 SNEGSKA (reference sequence). Trimming took 3 bases from V and 0 from J, leaving 3 bases between them. The CDR3 is made up of 11 amino acids. The DNA for the CDR3 is TGCAGTGCTAGGGACTCCTACGAGCAGTACTTC. This gives the protein CSARDSYEQYF.

The genes are TRBV3-1 (or the pseudogene TRBV3-2) and TRBJ2-4; D is uncertain. Germline V gene sequence: CDR1 LGHDT, CDR2 YNNKEL (reference sequence). V lost 2 bases, J lost 2 bases, and 13 bases lay in between. CDR3 length equals 16 residues. CDR3 nucleotide sequence: TGTGCCAGCAGCCAACGGGCAACGTCCCCCAAAAACATTCAGTACTTC. It encodes CASSQRATSPKNIQYF.

This chain links TRBV10-3 with TRBJ1-1; perhaps TRBD1 as D (6 bases). The CDR3 length is 15 residues. In germline, CDR1 is ENHRY, CDR2 SYGVKD. Between the trimmed V and J ends, which lost 2 bases and 1 base, there was a span of 11 bases. CDR3 protein: CAISELRTENTEAFF. Here the CDR3 DNA reads TGTGCCATCAGTGAGCTGAGGACAGAGAACACTGAAGCTTTCTTT.

This clone has just one count. The chain has TRBV7-9 and TRBJ1-1; D is unresolved. This CDR3 comprises 14 residues. V shed 5 bases and J shed 4 bases, with 14 bases lying between them. Germline V gives CDR1 SEHNR, CDR2 FQNEAQ (reference sequence). In DNA form, the CDR3 reads TGTGCCAGCAGCCCATATAAGGACGCCACTGAAGCTTTCTTT. Its translation is CASSPYKDATEAFF.

This clone was seen just once. The chain is built from TRBV10-2 and TRBJ1-4, with a weak D call TRBD1 (6 bases). Germline lookup yields CDR1 WSHSY and CDR2 SAAADI. Trimming took 2 bases from V and 3 from J, leaving 10 bases between them. CDR3 size: 15 residues. CDR3 loop: CASSERQEANEKLFF. DNA of the CDR3: TGCGCCAGCAGTGAGAGACAGGAGGCTAATGAAAAACTGTTTTTT.

The V and J genes are TRBV7-2 and TRBJ1-1; no clear D gene. CDR1 and CDR2 from the germline V gene are SGHTA and FQGNSA. Trimming took 2 bases from V and 8 from J, leaving 15 bases between them. The CDR3 is 14 residues long. In nucleotides, the CDR3 is TGTGCCAGCAGCTTACGGATACAGCAACTAGAAGCTTTCTTT. Translation gives CASSLRIQQLEAFF.

The CDR3: CASSQPQGSNEKLFF. The CDR3 nucleotides are TGTGCCAGCAGCCAACCACAGGGTTCTAATGAAAAACTGTTTTTT. This sequence joins TRBV3-1 (or the pseudogene TRBV3-2) and TRBJ1-4; possible D gene TRBD1, 6 bases. Trimming took 2 bases from V and 3 from J, leaving 10 bases between them. The CDR3 spans 15 residues. Germline CDR1 reads LGHDT; CDR2 reads YNNKEL (reference sequence).

The chain is built from TRBV10-1 and TRBJ1-3, with TRBD1 matching 7 bases. The CDR3 runs 18 residues. Trimming cost V 10 bases and J 8 bases; bases outside gene matches: 26. Germline loops: CDR1 WNHNN, CDR2 SYGVQD (reference sequence). The CDR3 reads CAKRGPGHRAPEGHTIYF. Written as DNA, the CDR3 is TGCGCCAAAAGGGGGCCGGGACACCGAGCACCCGAGGGTCACACCATATATTTT.

V and J are TRBV6-5 and TRBJ1-1; D is uncertain. V was shortened by 3 bases and J by 1 base, with 3 bases between the two germline ends. This CDR3 has 12 amino acids. CDR1 and CDR2 from the germline V gene are MNHEY and SVGAGI. The CDR3 DNA is TGTGCCAGCAGTTATAGGAACACTGAAGCTTTCTTT. Translated: CASSYRNTEAFF.

The chain employs TRBV6-5 and TRBJ2-3, with D possibly TRBD2 on 6 matching bases. The germline gives CDR1 MNHEY, CDR2 SVGAGI. V lost 5 bases to trimming and J lost 5 bases, with 17 bases between them. This CDR3 contains 15 residues. CDR3 amino acids: CASSQTSGRKDTQYF. The DNA of the CDR3 is TGTGCCAGCAGTCAAACGAGCGGGCGGAAAGATACGCAGTATTTT.

The rearrangement joins TRBV10-2 to TRBJ1-2; 9 bases map to TRBD1. The CDR3 has 15 amino acids. Germline CDR1 reads WSHSY; CDR2 reads SAAADI. With V trimmed by 4 bases and J by 5 bases, 8 bases remained unmatched. The CDR3 here is CASSGKQGAEYGYTF. CDR3 DNA: TGCGCCAGCAGTGGGAAACAGGGGGCAGAATATGGCTACACCTTC.